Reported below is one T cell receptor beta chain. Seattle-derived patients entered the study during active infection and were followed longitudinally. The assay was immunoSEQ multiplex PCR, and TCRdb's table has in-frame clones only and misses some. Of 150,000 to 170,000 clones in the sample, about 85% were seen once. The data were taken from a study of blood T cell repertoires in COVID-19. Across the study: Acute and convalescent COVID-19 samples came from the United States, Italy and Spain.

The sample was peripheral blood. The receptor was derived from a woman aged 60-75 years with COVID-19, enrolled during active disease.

The CDR3 DNA reads as TGTGCCAGCAGTAGGAGGGTGAGCTCCTACAATGAGCAGTTCTTC. Its protein is CASSRRVSSYNEQFF. This rearrangement joins TRBV27 to TRBJ2-1, with D possibly being TRBD2 (6 bases). This CDR3 is 15 amino acids long. Germline loops: CDR1 MNHEY, CDR2 SMNVEV (reference sequence). V lost 5 bases, J lost 0 bases, and 11 bases lay in between.